This T cell receptor beta chain was documented in a study of OX40 agonist ivuxolimab in advanced cancers. Assay used: immunoSEQ multiplex PCR; TCRdb lists only in-frame clones, some missing. The table shows around 100,000 clones, with around 92% occurring only once. This clone was seen once. Germline loops: CDR1 SGHVS, CDR2 FQNEAQ. V gave up 5 bases and J gave up 1 base, with 21 bases separating them. The CDR3 has 18 amino acids. This receptor was identified in an adult with an advanced solid tumor such as melanoma, head and neck, liver or kidney cancer. This sequence joins TRBV7-8 and TRBJ2-1; D assignment may be TRBD1 or TRBD2 (6 bases each). The sample here was CD4+ or CD8+ T cells sorted from blood, taken in a trial of the OX40 agonist ivuxolimab. CDR3 DNA sequence: TGTGCCAGCAGCCTATTAGGGGTAGGGGGGAGGTCCTACAATGAGCAGTTCTTC. As protein: CASSLLGVGGRSYNEQFF.